This entry describes one T cell receptor beta chain. Its antigen is currently unknown. Profiling relied on immunoSEQ multiplex PCR, and the TCRdb table lists in-frame clones only, not all of them. The sample holds about 12,000 clones, and no clone turns up only once. V dropped 5 bases and J dropped 8; count of bases not matched to a gene: 8. Germline V gene data show CDR1 as SEHNR and CDR2 as FQNEAQ (reference sequence). CDR3 length: 14 amino acids. This sample stems from a study of T cells after posttransplantation cyclophosphamide. Whole-study findings and limits: After PTCy, TRB diversity resembled that of CNI/methotrexate controls.

Busulfan-fludarabine conditioning, marrow transplant, and cyclophosphamide on days +3 and +4 were administered. This clonotype originated in a female patient aged 35-55 years who received an allogeneic stem cell transplant from an unrelated donor, was CMV-positive, and had acute GVHD only. Among the T cells, some may be from the graft donor. The source material was PBMCs, sampled after allogeneic stem cell transplant with posttransplant cyclophosphamide. J is TRBJ1-2 and V is TRBV7-9; 10 bases agree with TRBD1. DNA of the CDR3: TGTGCCAGCAGCCCGACAGGGGGCGCGTCGGGCTACACCTTC. Protein sequence: CASSPTGGASGYTF. Together with reference TRBV7-9 and TRBJ1-2, the CDR3 gives the full variable domain: DTGVSQNPRHKITKRGQNVTFRCDPISEHNRLYWYRQTLGQGPEFLTYFQNEAQLEKSRLLSDRFSAERPKGSFSTLEIQRTEQGDSAMYLCASSPTGGASGYTFGSGTRLTVV.